The present entry profiles one T cell receptor beta chain with its context. Its matching antigen is unknown. This sample was included in a study of PD-1 blockade in classical Hodgkin lymphoma. Study details: Once every 2 weeks, patients received intravenous nivolumab at 3 mg/kg. Study-wide points: Individuals who commenced nivolumab within less than 1 year of ASCT were excluded. Undefined causes, possibly disease activity or prior therapy, underlie the repertoire differences.

The method was immunoSEQ multiplex PCR; TCRdb's version includes in-frame clones alone and lacks a portion of them. Altogether about 58,000 clones are present, around 93% being singletons, with the ten largest covering 10%. Trimming left V 2 bases short and J 6 bases short, with 10 bases between. Germline CDR1 reads GTSNPN; CDR2 reads SVGIG (reference sequence). CDR3 length: 13 amino acids. With no exception, relapse followed autologous stem cell transplantation in all patients, and brentuximab vedotin exposure varied. Complete response, partial response or progressive disease constituted the best response categories observed.

This chain uses TRBV30 with TRBJ2-2; tentative D call: TRBD2 (5 bases). The TCR comes from a human donor with classical Hodgkin lymphoma. This specimen was peripheral blood mononuclear cells (PBMCs), taken before the second cycle of nivolumab. The CDR3 loop is CAWSNGLPGELFF. Written as DNA, the CDR3 is TGTGCCTGGAGTAACGGACTCCCCGGGGAGCTGTTTTTT.